These 2 T cell receptor beta chains came from one sample sequenced in a study of T cell responses to AZD1222 COVID-19 vaccine. Assay: immunoSEQ multiplex PCR; the TCRdb copy retains only in-frame clones and omits some. The sample includes about 130,000 clones, 84% of them seen just once. Source: peripheral blood, taken on day 0 of AZD1222 vaccination. These receptors were obtained from an adult in good health.

The chain carries TRBV2 and TRBJ1-5, with D hard to call. Looked up from germline, CDR1 is SNHLY and CDR2 is FYNNEI. Deletions cut 4 bases from V and 3 bases from J, with 4 bases between. The CDR3 covers 12 residues. The CDR3 DNA is TGTGCCAGCAGTGTCCCCAATCAGCCCCAGCATTTT. This codes for CASSVPNQPQHF.

The genes are TRBV7-9 and TRBJ2-3; 10 bases align to TRBD2. Germline CDR1 and CDR2: SEHNR and FQNEAQ (reference sequence). V dropped 5 bases and J dropped 3; count of bases not matched to a gene: 11. The CDR3 is 17 amino acids. CDR3 sequence reads: CASSARAAGGFTDTQYF. The CDR3 DNA is TGTGCCAGCAGCGCCCGGGCAGCGGGGGGGTTTACAGATACGCAGTATTTT.